Below, 5 T cell receptor beta chains from the same sample are listed, as sequenced in a study of blood T cells in healthy people across ages. Using a J-beta primer mix together with a sample-barcoded 5' primer, a second PCR was run for roughly 6 to 11 cycles. TCRdb used MiXCR to reprocess the 5' RACE reads, holding one entry per CDR3 protein. This repertoire shows roughly 700,000 distinct CDR3 sequences, roughly 32% found once; its top ten account for just over 15%. Material: blood. The origin of the receptors is a woman at least 80 years old in good health.

This chain links TRBV19 with TRBJ1-4; D gene uncertain. CDR3 length equals 14 residues. The germline V gene has CDR1 LNHDA and CDR2 SQIVND (reference sequence). V was cut by 8 bases and J by 3 bases, with 13 bases left in between. The CDR3: CASSKVAANEKLFF. In DNA form, the CDR3 reads TGTGCCAGTTCGAAGGTCGCGGCTAATGAAAAACTGTTTTTT.

In its sample, this clonotype was seen many times. The gene calls are TRBV6-1 and TRBJ1-5; D not certain. The CDR3 contains 14 residues. The V gene's germline CDR1 is MNHNS and CDR2 SASEGT. Trimming cost V 6 bases and J 3 bases, with 12 bases left between them. In DNA, the CDR3 is TGTGCCAGCAGGCGGACCGACCCCAATCAGCCCCAGCATTTT. This sequence encodes CASRRTDPNQPQHF.

This clonotype was counted ten times or more. The chain joins TRBV5-1 to TRBJ2-6; D gene ambiguous. Looked up from germline, CDR1 is SGHRS and CDR2 is YFSETQ. This CDR3 is built from 14 residues. The V gene lost 1 base and the J gene lost 4 bases, with 6 bases spanning the gap. In DNA form, the CDR3 reads TGCGCCAGCAGCTTGAGTTACGGGGCCAACGTCCTGACTTTC. Protein product: CASSLSYGANVLTF.

This clonotype turned up a few times. In nucleotides, the CDR3 is TGCGCCAGCAGCTTGGCCTCAGGGACAGGGGGTTGCTACGAGCAGTACTTC. It translates to CASSLASGTGGCYEQYF. The rearrangement links TRBV5-1 to TRBJ2-7; 11 bases line up with TRBD1. The germline V gene has CDR1 SGHRS and CDR2 YFSETQ. Germline trimming cut 0 bases from V and 3 bases from J; bases unmatched to any gene: 8. This CDR3 comprises 17 residues.

A few counts support this clonotype. This rearrangement joins TRBV2 to TRBJ2-2; TRBD1 matches at 8 bases. The germline gives CDR1 SNHLY, CDR2 FYNNEI. The J segment lost 2 bases and the V segment lost 2 bases, leaving 4 bases of the junction unmatched. The CDR3 has 16 residues. The CDR3 spells CASSEWAGGNTGELFF. In DNA, the CDR3 is TGTGCCAGCAGTGAATGGGCAGGGGGCAACACCGGGGAGCTGTTTTTT.